The following is a T cell receptor (beta chain) sequence with its context. Its specific antigen is unknown. It has no much larger one-base neighbor in the sample; base qualities were not kept. Trimming takes 0 bases from V and 2 bases from J, and the germline ends sit 12 bases apart. Taken from cysteine to phenylalanine, the CDR3 has 15 residues. Here the CDR3 DNA is all that survives: 45 bases in frame from base 1. CDR1 and CDR2 are read off the germline V gene (reference sequence) as SGHKS and YYEKEE. The record originates from a study of T cells in Graves' hyperthyroidism and ophthalmopathy (dated by TCRdb to between 2018 and 2021). Regarding the study in general: TCR V-J signatures able to tell the groups apart were searched for in a discovery cohort of 95 or so patients, of whom about 40 had Graves' ophthalmopathy and around 56 had stable Graves' hyperthyroidism. Prospective prediction of ophthalmopathy was tested in an independent validation cohort of approximately 19 hyperthyroidism patients and roughly 16 patients who later progressed to ophthalmopathy. The roughly 91 discovery patients were randomly divided into training and test sets at a 7:3 ratio. The study also compared thyroid tissue and blood T-cell repertoires from over 5 Graves' hyperthyroidism patients. Following sampling, methimazole starting at 30 mg daily was given to hyperthyroidism patients, and high-dose intravenous methylprednisolone was given to ophthalmopathy patients. The paper reports TCR Vbeta CDR3 sequencing of roughly 140 peripheral blood samples: 43 ophthalmopathy, 70 to 85 hyperthyroidism and approximately 17 progressor patients. The research as a whole found: In cross-validation, a model built on a 13 V-J signature told ophthalmopathy apart from stable hyperthyroidism with approximately 90% sensitivity and roughly 83% specificity, and in testing the same model reached 80%/75%. In validation, progression to ophthalmopathy was predicted by the model with about 70% sensitivity and 72.22% specificity, a median of about 6.8 months before onset. Sample size was not statistically predetermined, and investigators were not blinded to group allocation. Most expanded thyroid clonotypes (frequency above 0.001) were also found in blood, which suggests that blood repertoires may mirror thyroid immune responses.

Stable Graves' hyperthyroidism was defined as the absence of progression to ophthalmopathy over 18 months of follow-up. Hyperthyroidism patients were aged 18 to 65 years and newly diagnosed, with disease duration of less than 2 months. Patients with uncontrolled infections, other autoimmune diseases, pregnancy or lactation were excluded. Diagnoses were based on clinical symptoms, serum thyroxine and TRAb, thyroid ultrasound and orbital computed tomography. Trizol reagent was used to extract total RNA, and RNA quality was then checked on an Agilent 2100 Bioanalyzer. The TCR beta CDR3 regions were amplified from RNA transcripts. A first-round RT-PCR of the TCR CDR3 used the HTBI primer set with the Qiagen OneStep RT-PCR kit. The libraries were constructed in a second round of multiplex PCR and then size-selected and purified. Libraries were sequenced paired-end with 100 bp reads on an Illumina HiSeq2000. The authors' pipeline ran thus. SOAPnuke was used to process the raw data, with reads discarded if the reads contained adapters or uncalled bases, had a mean Phred below 15, or lacked an exact constant-primer or identifier match. High-quality paired reads were merged with COPE v1.2.5, and unique nucleotide sequences were defined as clonotypes. MiTCR v1.1 was used to align the clonotypes against IMGT TRBV, TRBD and TRBJ reference segments. Analysis was restricted to V-J combinations with a frequency above 0.0001, which covered 99% to 99.2% of repertoires. A TCS score was defined as the ratio between F50 (clonal expansion) and ExV (chaos), using BLOSUM62-based TCRdist between CDR3 peptides within each V-J. Welch's t-statistics and random forest reduced some 510 V-J features to fewer than 15, which were used in a naive Bayes classifier (R e1071). The public sequencing data were trimmed at Q25 with fastp and processed into clonotypes with MiXCR by TCRdb, which kept only in-frame beta chains. Entries that share a CDR3 protein sequence are merged under the most common genes and DNA. The V and J calls shown here were made by TCRdb, not taken from the authors' results. This sample is represented by about 540,000 distinct CDR3 sequences; about 45% of them were singletons. Just under 8.5% of the sample belongs to the ten largest clones.

The source is a woman aged 18-29 years with Graves' hyperthyroidism. Donor details come from another sample of the same person, matched by shared clones. This receptor chain uses TRBV5-5 and TRBJ2-7, with TRBD2 perhaps the D gene, on 5 matching bases. Sequenced input: peripheral blood or thyroid tissue (not recorded which). The CDR3 protein sequence reads: CASSLAGLGAYEQYF. The base sequence is TGTGCCAGCAGCTTGGCCGGACTTGGGGCCTACGAGCAGTACTTC.